The 15 T cell receptor beta chains below all came from one sample that was sequenced in a study of T cell clonality in common variable immunodeficiency. Here immunoSEQ multiplex PCR was the method, and the copy in TCRdb shows in-frame clones only, minus some. Observed in the sample are about 52,000 clones, none of them singletons. Input material: peripheral blood mononuclear cells. These receptor sequences come from a person aged 18 to 75 in good health.

The sample holds a few counts of this clone. The CDR3 extends 3 residues past the end of the read, so its final part is completed from the germline J gene. The V gene is TRBV29-1, the J gene TRBJ2-7; 9 bases map to TRBD1. V was pared by 2 bases and J by 4 bases, with 6 bases of the junction left unmatched. CDR1 and CDR2 (germline): SQVTM, ANQGSEA. This CDR3 contains 14 residues. CDR3 bases read: TGCAGCGTTGAAAGCGGACAGGGGCTTTACGAG. Residues: CSVESGQGLYE. The CDR3 reads in full as CSVESGQGLYEQYF.

This clone was found many times. Read sequence stops 3 residues before the CDR3 end, and the germline J gene provides the missing end. The gene calls are TRBV7-8 and TRBJ1-3; possible D gene TRBD1, 6 bases. Looked up from germline, CDR1 is SGHVS and CDR2 is FQNEAQ. CDR3 size: 14 residues. Trimming took off 5 bases at V and 9 bases at J, with 17 bases between the two ends. Incomplete CDR3 DNA: TGTGCCAGCAGCGACAGGAGCCCTAAGGGCACC. Its translation is CASSDRSPKGT. The entire CDR3 reads CASSDRSPKGTIYF.

This clone appeared many times. Read coverage stops 3 residues before the CDR3 terminus; the germline J gene supplies the remainder. The V call is TRBV19, the J call TRBJ2-7, with D perhaps matching TRBD1 (8 bases). This CDR3 is built from 20 residues. CDR1 and CDR2 (germline): LNHDA, SQIVND (reference sequence). The V end lost 7 bases, the J end lost 2 bases, and 33 bases lay between the germline ends. The part of the CDR3 DNA that was read is TGTGCCAGTACCCCGGACAGGGTTTCGCGGGAGACTCTGCCCCCCTACGAG. Translating gives CASTPDRVSRETLPPYE. The full CDR3 is CASTPDRVSRETLPPYEQYF. Full variable domain (missing parts from reference TRBV19 and TRBJ2-7): DGGITQSPKYLFRKEGQNVTLSCEQNLNHDAMYWYRQDPGQGLRLIYYSQIVNDFQKGDIAEGYSVSREKKESFPLTVTSAQKNPTAFYLCASTPDRVSRETLPPYEQYFGPGTRLTVT.

In its sample, this clone was seen many times. The CDR3 end lies 3 residues beyond the end of the read and is filled in from the germline J gene. The V call is TRBV18, the J call TRBJ1-6, with D possibly TRBD1 on 5 matching bases. Trimming took off 8 bases at V and 10 bases at J, with 15 bases between the two ends. The length of the CDR3 is 13 residues. Germline values: CDR1 KGHSH, CDR2 LQKENI. The covered CDR3 bases are TGTGCCAGCCAAGGGACTTCGGACTCACCC. Encoded protein: CASQGTSDSP. The whole CDR3 sequence is CASQGTSDSPLHF.

About this clone: The read comes to an end 3 residues before the CDR3 does, leaving the germline J gene to fill in the end. The chain is built from TRBV7-9 and TRBJ2-7, with D perhaps matching TRBD1 (6 bases). The CDR3 has 15 amino acids. From germline, CDR1 is SEHNR and CDR2 FQNEAQ (reference sequence). The germline V and J ends were trimmed by 5 bases and 3 bases, with 17 bases remaining between them. The CDR3 sequence is CASSPGQTTVYEQYF. CDR3 bases read: TGTGCCAGCAGCCCCGGACAGACTACAGTCTACGAG. The entire variable domain, with the rest obtained from reference TRBV7-9 and TRBJ2-7, is as follows: DTGVSQNPRHKITKRGQNVTFRCDPISEHNRLYWYRQTLGQGPEFLTYFQNEAQLEKSRLLSDRFSAERPKGSFSTLEIQRTEQGDSAMYLCASSPGQTTVYEQYFGPGTRLTVT.

This clone was recorded many times. The read stops 3 residues short of the end of the CDR3; the missing end is completed from the germline J gene. The J gene is TRBJ1-2, the V gene TRBV23-1, with D maybe TRBD1 (6 bases). TRBV23-1 falls under the ORF class, with uncertain function. The length of the CDR3 is 12 residues. Trimming cost V 10 bases and J 4 bases, with 13 bases left between them. CDR3 sequence: CANNRALYGYTF. Incomplete CDR3 DNA: TGCGCCAACAACAGGGCCCTCTATGGC.

This clone has ten or more counts. The CDR3 end is not reached by the read, which stops 3 residues before it; the germline J gene fills it in. This chain connects TRBV5-1 to TRBJ1-3; D not certain. Trimming left V 4 bases short and J 8 bases short, with 13 bases between. This CDR3 is built from 13 residues. CDR1 is SGHRS, CDR2 YFSETQ, per germline. The CDR3 sequence is CASSAAGQDTIYF. The CDR3 DNA, read in part, is TGCGCCAGCAGCGCAGCAGGTCAGGACACC.

This clone was recorded at least ten times. The sequenced fragment ends 3 residues before the CDR3 boundary, so the rest is inferred from the germline J gene. The chain combines TRBV20-1 with TRBJ2-3; TRBD1 aligns across 7 bases. The CDR3 loop spans 13 amino acids. Germline CDR1 reads DFQATT; CDR2 reads SNEGSKA (reference sequence). The V and J ends lost 3 bases and 2 bases, in that order; junction bases with no gene match: 2. The CDR3 DNA, read in part, is TGCAGTGCTAGTGGACAGGACACAGATACG. Amino acid sequence: CSASGQDTDT. The whole CDR3 sequence is CSASGQDTDTQYF.

This clone was counted only a few times. From the germline J gene comes the end of the CDR3, since the read stops 3 residues before it. V gene TRBV18 combines with J gene TRBJ2-7; tentative D call: TRBD1 (5 bases). Trimming stripped 3 bases from V and 3 bases from J, with 15 bases between. CDR3 length: 15 residues. The germline CDR1 and CDR2 sequences are KGHSH and LQKENI. The CDR3 bases that were read are TGTGCCAGCTCACCTTTTCCAGGGCCCCTCTACGAG. Translation gives CASSPFPGPLYE. The CDR3 reads in full as CASSPFPGPLYEQYF.

This clone was picked up many times. The missing CDR3 end, 3 residues past where the read stops, is filled in from the germline J gene. This rearrangement joins TRBV10-3 to TRBJ1-2; 8 bases are a match to TRBD1. The germline V gene has CDR1 ENHRY and CDR2 SYGVKD. V lost 6 bases, J lost 3 bases, and 15 bases stayed unmatched. The CDR3 has 17 amino acids. The sequenced CDR3 bases are TGTGCCATCAGCGCATACGACCGGGACAGGCCCGACTATGGC. Translating gives CAISAYDRDRPDYG. The full-length CDR3 reads as CAISAYDRDRPDYGYTF.

This clone was picked up many times. Read sequence stops 3 residues before the CDR3 end, and the germline J gene provides the missing end. V is TRBV2 and J is TRBJ2-4, with no clear D. V was trimmed by 2 bases and J by 1 base, leaving 12 bases between them. The CDR3 is 16 amino acids. CDR1 SNHLY and CDR2 FYNNEI come from the germline V gene. The CDR3 DNA, read in part, is TGTGCCAGCAGTGAAAATGGGCTTGGGGCCAAAAACATT. As protein: CASSENGLGAKNI. The full CDR3 protein is CASSENGLGAKNIQYF. Full variable domain (rest looked up from reference TRBV2 and TRBJ2-4): EPEVTQTPSHQVTQMGQEVILRCVPISNHLYFYWYRQILGQKVEFLVSFYNNEISEKSEIFDDQFSVERPDGSNFTLKIRSTKLEDSAMYFCASSENGLGAKNIQYFGAGTRLSVL.

The CDR3 protein is CASSEGHSYDYTF. The part of the CDR3 DNA that was read is TGTGCCAGCAGTGAGGGACACTCCTACGAC. The chain has TRBV6-1 and TRBJ1-2; TRBD1 is a possible D gene (6 bases). Read data end 3 residues before the CDR3 end; the end is taken from the germline J gene. Germline lookup yields CDR1 MNHNS and CDR2 SASEGT. The CDR3 has 13 residues.

This clone showed up many times. The CDR3 end falls 3 residues outside the read, so it is completed with the germline J gene. V usage is TRBV4-2 and J usage is TRBJ1-2; D gene unclear. The germline V and J ends were trimmed by 1 base and 3 bases, with 12 bases remaining between them. The length of the CDR3 is 15 residues. CDR1 is LGHNA, CDR2 YNFKEQ, per germline. CDR3 loop: CASSQGGEAYYGYTF. The CDR3 DNA, read in part, is TGTGCCAGCAGCCAAGGCGGGGAGGCCTACTATGGC.

A remark on this clone: Read coverage stops 3 residues before the CDR3 terminus; the germline J gene supplies the remainder. The chain couples TRBV6-4 to TRBJ1-2; TRBD1 aligns across 8 bases. The junction had 11 bases not matched to a gene; V was cut back by 0 bases and J by 5 bases. CDR3 length equals 17 residues. Looked up from germline, CDR1 is MRHNA and CDR2 is SNTAGT. The CDR3 sequence is CASSDSGGGQGPYGYTF. The part of the CDR3 DNA that was read is TGTGCCAGCAGTGACTCAGGGGGCGGACAGGGCCCGTATGGC.

This clone was detected ten times or more. With the read ending 3 residues before the CDR3 end, the germline J gene is used to fill in that end. The V gene is TRBV18, the J gene TRBJ2-3; the match to TRBD2 covers 13 bases. J gave up 1 base and V 3 bases, and 4 bases lay outside the gene matches. CDR3 length: 17 amino acids. Germline lookup yields CDR1 KGHSH and CDR2 LQKENI. CDR3 in amino acids: CASSPGTSGTRTDTQYF. The CDR3 DNA, read in part, is TGTGCCAGCTCACCGGGGACTAGCGGGACCCGCACAGATACG.